The subject of this entry is one T cell receptor beta chain. Sequenced by immunoSEQ multiplex PCR; TCRdb stores in-frame clones only, minus some. The sample comprises about 69,000 clones, more than 80% of which are singletons, and 2.5% to 3% rests with the top ten. This record belongs to a study of control samples from healthy donors and cancer patients. The CDR3 loop spans 16 amino acids. The germline V gene encodes CDR1 LGHDT and CDR2 YNNKEL (reference sequence). The V and J ends lost 5 bases and 3 bases respectively, with 19 bases between them. The sequenced sample consisted of PBMCs. This sequence originates from a woman between 50 and 59 years old with lung cancer. This rearrangement joins TRBV3-1 (or the pseudogene TRBV3-2) to TRBJ1-2, with D uncertain. Here the CDR3 DNA reads TGTGCCAGCAGCGGGCGGGGATCGGGGTTTGACTATGGCTACACCTTC. It specifies CASSGRGSGFDYGYTF.